The text below deals with one TCR beta chain. Trimming removed 3 bases at V and 8 bases at J, with 13 bases between. From germline, CDR1 is SEHNR and CDR2 FQNEAQ (reference sequence). This CDR3 has 13 residues. This specimen belongs to a study of shared clonotypes between healthy human individuals. Profiled with immunoSEQ multiplex PCR; TCRdb holds only in-frame clones, not every one. The sample shows roughly 2 million clones, approximately 94% of them seen only once. The chain uses TRBV7-9 and TRBJ1-2; D might be TRBD1 (6 bases). Sequencing input: naive CD4+ T cells sorted from blood. The subset was: CD45RA+ positively selected. This receptor was taken from a young man in good health. The CDR3 DNA sequence: TGTGCCAGCAGCTTCGCACAGGGACTAGGCTACACCTTC. Its translation: CASSFAQGLGYTF. The full variable domain, its missing parts supplied by reference TRBV7-9 and TRBJ1-2, is DTGVSQNPRHKITKRGQNVTFRCDPISEHNRLYWYRQTLGQGPEFLTYFQNEAQLEKSRLLSDRFSAERPKGSFSTLEIQRTEQGDSAMYLCASSFAQGLGYTFGSGTRLTVV.